Listed here are 5 T cell receptor beta chains from one sample, sequenced in a study of control samples from healthy donors and cancer patients. TCRdb keeps only in-frame clones here, not all; method: immunoSEQ multiplex PCR. The sample includes 65,000 to 100,000 clones, around 87% of them seen just once. Input material: blood. The receptors originated from a man between 50 and 59 years old in good health.

The V and J genes are TRBV5-1 and TRBJ2-1; maybe TRBD1 (5 bases). The CDR3 has 16 residues. V gave up 0 bases and J gave up 2 bases, with 12 bases separating them. The V gene's germline CDR1 is SGHRS and CDR2 YFSETQ. CDR3 in amino acids: CASSLAGRPPYNEQFF. In DNA form, the CDR3 reads TGCGCCAGCAGCTTGGCAGGGCGGCCCCCCTACAATGAGCAGTTCTTC.

The chain is built from TRBV25-1 and TRBJ1-5; weak D call: TRBD1 (5 bases). V gave up 4 bases and J gave up 6 bases, with 10 bases separating them. This CDR3 contains 13 residues. CDR1 and CDR2 (germline): MGHDK, SYGVNS. The CDR3 DNA reads TGTGCCAGCAGTGCGGGGGGAATTCAGCCCCAGCATTTT. As protein: CASSAGGIQPQHF.

This clone was found once. The rearrangement uses TRBV6-2 or TRBV6-3 and TRBJ2-1, with D hard to call. Germline V lookup: CDR1 MNHEY, CDR2 SVGEGT. Trimming took 3 bases from V and 0 from J, leaving 9 bases between them. The CDR3 spans 15 residues. CDR3 coding DNA: TGTGCCAGCAGTTATAAAGGGCCCTCCTACAATGAGCAGTTCTTC. Amino acids: CASSYKGPSYNEQFF.

The chain uses TRBV19 and TRBJ1-2; TRBD1 aligns across 7 bases. CDR1 and CDR2 (germline): LNHDA, SQIVND (reference sequence). With 5 bases clipped from V and 2 bases from J, the junction kept 8 bases outside the gene matches. This CDR3 spans 15 amino acids. CDR3 loop: CASSPTGDSNYGYTF. As DNA, the CDR3 is TGTGCCAGTAGTCCTACAGGGGACAGCAACTATGGCTACACCTTC.

There are a few counts of this clone. The rearrangement joins TRBV24-1 to TRBJ2-5, with TRBD2 matching 13 bases. V lost 4 bases, J lost 4 bases, and 5 bases stayed unmatched. Germline V gives CDR1 KGHDR, CDR2 SFDVKD. The length of the CDR3 is 16 residues. The CDR3 spells CATSETSGRAGETQYF. CDR3 DNA: TGTGCCACCAGTGAAACTAGCGGGAGGGCCGGAGAGACCCAGTACTTC.